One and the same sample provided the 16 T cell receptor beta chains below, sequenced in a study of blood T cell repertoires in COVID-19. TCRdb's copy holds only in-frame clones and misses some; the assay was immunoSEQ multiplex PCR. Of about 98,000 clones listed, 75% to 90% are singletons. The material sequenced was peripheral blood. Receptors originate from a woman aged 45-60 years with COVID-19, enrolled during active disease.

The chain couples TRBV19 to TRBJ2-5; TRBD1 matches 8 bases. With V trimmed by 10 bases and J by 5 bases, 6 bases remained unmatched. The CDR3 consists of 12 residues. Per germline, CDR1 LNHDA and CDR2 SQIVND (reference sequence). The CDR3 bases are TGTGCCACTCAGGGGGCCAGGGAGACCCAGTACTTC. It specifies CATQGARETQYF.

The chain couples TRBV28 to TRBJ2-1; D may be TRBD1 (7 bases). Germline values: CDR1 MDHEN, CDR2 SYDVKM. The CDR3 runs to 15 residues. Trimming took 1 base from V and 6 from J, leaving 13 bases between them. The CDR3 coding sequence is TGTGCCAGCAGTTTATTGGGACAGCGGGTCAATGAGCAGTTCTTC. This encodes CASSLLGQRVNEQFF.

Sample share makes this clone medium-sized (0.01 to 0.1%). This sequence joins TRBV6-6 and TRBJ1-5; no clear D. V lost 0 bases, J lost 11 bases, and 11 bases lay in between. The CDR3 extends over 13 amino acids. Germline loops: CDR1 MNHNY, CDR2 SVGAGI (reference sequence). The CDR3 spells CASSYSDKPTQHF. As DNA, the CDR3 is TGTGCCAGCAGTTACTCTGACAAACCCACCCAGCATTTT.

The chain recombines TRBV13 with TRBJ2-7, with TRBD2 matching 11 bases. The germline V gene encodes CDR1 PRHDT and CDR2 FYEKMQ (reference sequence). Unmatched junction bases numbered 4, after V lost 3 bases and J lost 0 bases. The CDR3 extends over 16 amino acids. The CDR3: CASSFTSGGSSYEQYF. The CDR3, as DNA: TGTGCCAGCAGCTTTACTAGCGGGGGAAGCTCCTACGAGCAGTACTTC.

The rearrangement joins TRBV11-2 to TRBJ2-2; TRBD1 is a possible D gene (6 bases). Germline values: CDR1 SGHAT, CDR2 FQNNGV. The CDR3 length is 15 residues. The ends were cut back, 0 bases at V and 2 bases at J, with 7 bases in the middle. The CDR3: CASSLEQGNTGELFF. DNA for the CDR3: TGTGCCAGCAGCTTAGAACAGGGTAACACCGGGGAGCTGTTTTTT.

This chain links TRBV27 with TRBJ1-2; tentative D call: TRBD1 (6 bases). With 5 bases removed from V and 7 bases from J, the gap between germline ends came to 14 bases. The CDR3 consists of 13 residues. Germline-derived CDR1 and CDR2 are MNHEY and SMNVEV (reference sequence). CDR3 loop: CASSQGRGGGYTF. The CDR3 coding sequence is TGTGCCAGCAGTCAGGGGAGGGGCGGTGGCTACACCTTC.

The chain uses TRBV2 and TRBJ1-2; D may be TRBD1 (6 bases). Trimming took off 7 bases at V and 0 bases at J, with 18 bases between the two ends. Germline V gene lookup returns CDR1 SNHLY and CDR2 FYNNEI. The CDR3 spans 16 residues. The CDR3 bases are TGTGCCAGCAAGGAGTGGGGGCCTGGGTCTAACTATGGCTACACCTTC. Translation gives CASKEWGPGSNYGYTF.

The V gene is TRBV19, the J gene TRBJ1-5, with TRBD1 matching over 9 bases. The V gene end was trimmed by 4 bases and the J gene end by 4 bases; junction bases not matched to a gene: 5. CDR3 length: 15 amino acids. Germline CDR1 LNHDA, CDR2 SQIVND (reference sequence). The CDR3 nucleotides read TGTGCCAGTAGTACTAGGACAGGGGCAAATCAGCCCCAGCATTTT. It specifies CASSTRTGANQPQHF.

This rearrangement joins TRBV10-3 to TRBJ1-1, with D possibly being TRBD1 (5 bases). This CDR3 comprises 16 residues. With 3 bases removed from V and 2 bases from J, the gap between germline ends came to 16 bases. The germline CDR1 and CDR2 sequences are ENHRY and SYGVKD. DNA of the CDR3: TGTGCCATCAGTGACCCACTTAGGGGATCAAACACTGAAGCTTTCTTT. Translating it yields CAISDPLRGSNTEAFF.

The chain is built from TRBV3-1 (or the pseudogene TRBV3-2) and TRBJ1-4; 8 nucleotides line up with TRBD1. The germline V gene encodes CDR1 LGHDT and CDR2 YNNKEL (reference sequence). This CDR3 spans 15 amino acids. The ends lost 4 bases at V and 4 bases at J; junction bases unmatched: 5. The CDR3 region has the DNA TGTGCCAGCAGCCGAGGACAGGGAGGTAATGAAAAACTGTTTTTT. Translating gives CASSRGQGGNEKLFF.

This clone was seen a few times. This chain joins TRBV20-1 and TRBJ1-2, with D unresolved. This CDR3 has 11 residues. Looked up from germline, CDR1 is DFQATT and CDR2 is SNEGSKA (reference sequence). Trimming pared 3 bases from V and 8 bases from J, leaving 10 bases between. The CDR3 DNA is TGCAGTGCTAGTGACGGTTACGGCTACACCTTC. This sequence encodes CSASDGYGYTF.

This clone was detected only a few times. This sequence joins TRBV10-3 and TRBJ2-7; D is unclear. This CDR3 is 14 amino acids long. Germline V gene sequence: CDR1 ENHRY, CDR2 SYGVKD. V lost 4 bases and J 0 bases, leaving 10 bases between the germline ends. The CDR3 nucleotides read TGTGCCATCAGTGCCCCGGAGATCTCCTACGAGCAGTACTTC. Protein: CAISAPEISYEQYF.

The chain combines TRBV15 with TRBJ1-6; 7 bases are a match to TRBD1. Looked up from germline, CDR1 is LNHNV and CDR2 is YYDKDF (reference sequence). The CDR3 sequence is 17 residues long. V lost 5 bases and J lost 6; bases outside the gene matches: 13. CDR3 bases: TGTGCCACCAGCTTCCCGGGCAGAGGGGGCTTTAATTCACCCCTCCACTTT. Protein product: CATSFPGRGGFNSPLHF.

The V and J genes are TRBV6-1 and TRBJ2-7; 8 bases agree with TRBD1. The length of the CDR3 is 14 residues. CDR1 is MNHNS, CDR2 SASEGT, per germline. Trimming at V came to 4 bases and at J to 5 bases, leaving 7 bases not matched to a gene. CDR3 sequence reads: CASSARTGMDEQYF. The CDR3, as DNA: TGTGCCAGCAGTGCCCGGACAGGGATGGACGAGCAGTACTTC.

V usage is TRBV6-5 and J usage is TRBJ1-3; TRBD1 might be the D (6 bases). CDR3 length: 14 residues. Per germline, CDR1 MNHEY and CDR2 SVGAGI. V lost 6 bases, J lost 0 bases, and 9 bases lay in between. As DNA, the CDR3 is TGTGCCAGCAGGGACAGAGACTCTGGAAACACCATATATTTT. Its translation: CASRDRDSGNTIYF.

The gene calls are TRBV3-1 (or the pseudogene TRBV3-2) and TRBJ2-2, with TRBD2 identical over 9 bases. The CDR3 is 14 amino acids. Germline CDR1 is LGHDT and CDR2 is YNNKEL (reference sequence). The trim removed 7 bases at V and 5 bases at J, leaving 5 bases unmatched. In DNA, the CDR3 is TGTGCCAGCACTGGGACTAGCTATACCGGGGAGCTGTTTTTT. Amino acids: CASTGTSYTGELFF.